This T cell receptor beta chain was obtained from a study of CD8+CD57+ T cells in acquired aplastic anemia (dated by TCRdb to between 2018 and 2020). Describing the broader study: A mean of about 3.2 ug of DNA, ranging from roughly 0.19 to 27.4 ug, was extracted from sorted CD4+ and CD8+ cells. Healthy donor samples averaged approximately 10 million reads for CD4+ and approximately 11 million for CD8+ cells. Overall study outcomes, separate from this receptor: Between patients and healthy controls, no significant difference in CD8+ Simpson's diversity was found (P=0.060). Roughly 30 CD8+ CDR3 sequences were found to be shared between patients and controls, but these sequences appeared to be highly expressed in patients and within the immunodominant clones of the patients.

In the study, sorted CD4+ and CD8+ blood T cells from patients with severe aplastic anemia and from healthy subjects underwent deep sequencing of TCR repertoires. Ficoll-Paque density gradient centrifugation was used to isolate peripheral blood mononuclear cells. Before DNA extraction, CD4+ and CD8+ T cells were sorted by FACS or by magnetic beads. Profiling of TCR beta VDJ combinations and CDR3 sequences used genomic DNA as the template. An Illumina HiSeq 2000 was the platform used for TCR repertoire sequencing. In the authors' own workflow: Repertoires were assessed using TRBV/TRBJ rearrangement plots, CDR3 size and DJ length profiles, and Simpson's diversity index. Whichever DNA sequence was most abundant in the deep sequencing data was defined as the immunodominant clone. CDR3 amino acid sequences were screened for sharing across subjects and compared with published repertoires and the VDJdb database. The raw public data were reprocessed by TCRdb itself: fastp quality trimming at Q25, MiXCR clonotype calling, in-frame beta chains only. All rows with the same CDR3 protein become a single entry with the most common DNA and genes. These V and J calls are TCRdb output, not the study's own analysis. Present in this sample are approximately 200,000 distinct CDR3 sequences, approximately 60% of which were seen just once. Together, the top ten hold approximately 32% of the sample.

A word on this clonotype: The antigen it recognizes is unknown. Per-base quality was not reported, and no clone a single base away is much larger than it.

The TCR comes from a human donor in good health. Sequencing was carried out using sorted CD4+, CD8+, or CD8+CD57+ T cells (not recorded which) from PBMCs.

The DNA is TGTGCCAGCAGTTTGTGGGGCGGTCACAAAAACATTCAGTACTTC. Its coded protein is CASSLWGGHKNIQYF. The chain couples TRBV2 to TRBJ2-4; TRBD1 is possibly the D segment (5 matching bases). From the cysteine up to the phenylalanine, the CDR3 has a length of 15 residues. Only the CDR3 region is kept as DNA, spanning 45 bases read in frame from base 1. Looking up the germline V gene yields CDR1 SNHLY and CDR2 FYNNEI. V loses 5 bases of germline sequence and J loses 3 bases, and the interval between the two ends is 14 bases. Extended through the reference TRBV2 and TRBJ2-4 proteins, this CDR3 yields the full variable domain: EPEVTQTPSHQVTQMGQEVILRCVPISNHLYFYWYRQILGQKVEFLVSFYNNEISEKSEIFDDQFSVERPDGSNFTLKIRSTKLEDSAMYFCASSLWGGHKNIQYFGAGTRLSVL.